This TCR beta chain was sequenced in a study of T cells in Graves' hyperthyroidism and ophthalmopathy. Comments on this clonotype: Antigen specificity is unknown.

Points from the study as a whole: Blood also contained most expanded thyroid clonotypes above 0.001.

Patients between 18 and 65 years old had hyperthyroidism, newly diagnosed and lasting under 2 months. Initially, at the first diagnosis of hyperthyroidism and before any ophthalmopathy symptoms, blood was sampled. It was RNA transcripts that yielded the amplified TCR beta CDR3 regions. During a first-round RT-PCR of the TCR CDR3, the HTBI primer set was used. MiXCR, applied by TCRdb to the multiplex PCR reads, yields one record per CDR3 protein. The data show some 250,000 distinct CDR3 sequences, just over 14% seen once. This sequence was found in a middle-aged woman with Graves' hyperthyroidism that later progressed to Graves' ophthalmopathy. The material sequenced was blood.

CDR3 coding DNA: TGTGCCAGCAGTCAGGGGACTAATGAAAAACTGTTTTTT. This encodes CASSQGTNEKLFF. This rearrangement joins TRBV9 to TRBJ1-4, with a weak D call TRBD1 (6 bases). CDR1 is SGDLS, CDR2 YYNGEE, per germline. The CDR3 runs 13 residues. V was trimmed by 5 bases and J by 2 bases, leaving 7 bases between them.